This T cell receptor beta chain was identified in a study of T cells after yellow fever vaccination. General study findings and limits: Some clonotypes, a small share, were shared between CD4 and CD8 compartments. Booster samples showed a return of most primary-vaccination clones (roughly 95% CD4, about 88% CD8). Researchers cautioned that FACS-sorted repertoires could harbor abundant clonotypes contaminating from the bulk population.

MiXCR was run by TCRdb on the 5' RACE reads, yielding one entry per CDR3 protein. This table has some 300,000 distinct CDR3 sequences, 7% to 9% appearing once. This clonotype was detected a few times. The antigen is not known. This CDR3 contains 15 residues. V shed 5 bases and J shed 4 bases, with 15 bases lying between them. Germline CDR1 and CDR2: SGHRS and YFSETQ. The sample consisted of PBMCs, taken approximately 47 days after the first yellow fever vaccination. This chain connects TRBV5-1 to TRBJ2-2; D is undetermined. The TCR sequence derives from a man aged 18 to 35 who received the YFV17D yellow fever vaccine. The CDR3 bases are TGCGCCAGCAGTTCATCGCCTCGTGCCACCGGGGAGCTGTTTTTT. Its protein product is CASSSSPRATGELFF. Based on the CDR3 plus reference TRBV5-1 and TRBJ2-2, the full variable domain is KAGVTQTPRYLIKTRGQQVTLSCSPISGHRSVSWYQQTPGQGLQFLFEYFSETQRNKGNFPGRFSGRQFSNSRSEMNVSTLELGDSALYLCASSSSPRATGELFFGEGSRLTVL.